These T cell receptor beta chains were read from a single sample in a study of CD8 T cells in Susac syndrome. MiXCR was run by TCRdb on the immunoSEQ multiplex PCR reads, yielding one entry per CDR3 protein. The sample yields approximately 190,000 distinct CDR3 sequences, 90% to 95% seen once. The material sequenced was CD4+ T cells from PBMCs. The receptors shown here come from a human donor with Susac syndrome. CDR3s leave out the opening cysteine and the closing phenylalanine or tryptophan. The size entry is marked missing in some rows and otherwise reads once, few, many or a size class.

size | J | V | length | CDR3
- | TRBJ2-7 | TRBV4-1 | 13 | ASSQVGRQTYEQY
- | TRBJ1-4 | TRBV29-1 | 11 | SVVLATNEKLF
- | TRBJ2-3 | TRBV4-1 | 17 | ASSHSLIRAGGRADTQY
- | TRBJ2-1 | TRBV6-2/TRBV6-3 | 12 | ATAGPISYNEQF
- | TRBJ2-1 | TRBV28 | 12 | ASSFTRSPYEQF
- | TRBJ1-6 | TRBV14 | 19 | ASSQDPSQDRVLGESSPLH
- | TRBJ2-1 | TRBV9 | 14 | ASSVAPGSSYNEQF
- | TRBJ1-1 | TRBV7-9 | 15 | ASSTVGGRGRGTEAF
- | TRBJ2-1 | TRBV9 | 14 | ASSIPRDRDENEQF
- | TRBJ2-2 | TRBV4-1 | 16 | ASSRHQGGRTNTGELF
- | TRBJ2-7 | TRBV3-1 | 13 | ASTTWTSVSYEQY
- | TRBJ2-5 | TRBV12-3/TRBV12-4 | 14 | ASTQGYRTYQETQY
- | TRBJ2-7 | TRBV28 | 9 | ASSLTGEQY
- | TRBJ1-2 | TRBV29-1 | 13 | SAPQDGVPNYGYT
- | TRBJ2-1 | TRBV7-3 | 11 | ASSRTRGDEQF
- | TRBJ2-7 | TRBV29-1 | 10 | SVGQGMGEQY
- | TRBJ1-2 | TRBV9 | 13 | ASSLAHRSNYGYT
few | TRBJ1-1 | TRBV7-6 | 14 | ASSVRSGAEGTEAF
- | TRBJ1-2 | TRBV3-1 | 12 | ASRDGQVHYGYT
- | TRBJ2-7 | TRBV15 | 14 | ATSSVLGTGTYEQY
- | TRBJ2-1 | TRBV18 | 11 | ASSPSGHNEQF
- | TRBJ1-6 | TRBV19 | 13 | ASSTGTFNNSPLH
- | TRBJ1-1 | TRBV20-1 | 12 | SARQGGGNTEAF
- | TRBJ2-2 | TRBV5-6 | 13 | ASSSGTENTGELF
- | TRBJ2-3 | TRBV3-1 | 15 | ASSPLAFGTRTDTQY
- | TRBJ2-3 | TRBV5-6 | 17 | ASSQPLLGLAAITDTQY
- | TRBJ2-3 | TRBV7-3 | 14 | ASSLFSGSHGDTQY
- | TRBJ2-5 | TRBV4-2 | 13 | ASSPTLAGTETQY
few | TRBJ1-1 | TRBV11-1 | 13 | ASSLYPGMNTEAF
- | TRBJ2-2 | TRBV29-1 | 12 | SVRGGQNTGELF
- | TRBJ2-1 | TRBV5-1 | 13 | ASSWTGTPLNEQF
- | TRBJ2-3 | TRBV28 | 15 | ASSLTRLAGDPDTQY
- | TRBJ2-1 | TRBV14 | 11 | ASRATSYNEQF
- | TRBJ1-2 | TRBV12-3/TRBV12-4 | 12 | ASRSRDRVYGYT
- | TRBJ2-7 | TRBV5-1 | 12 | ASSNSGGAYEQY
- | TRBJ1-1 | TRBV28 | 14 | ATMLGGAGGDTEAF
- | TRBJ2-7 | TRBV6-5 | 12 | ASSSTGGTYEQY
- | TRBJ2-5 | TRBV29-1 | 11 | SVVGPGQETQY
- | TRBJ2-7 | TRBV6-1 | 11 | ATKPGVLWEQY